This T cell receptor (beta chain) was identified in a study of T-cell reconstitution after alpha-beta-depleted transplantation in children. Study outcomes and limitations: Reportedly, roughly two months post-transplant, alpha-beta T cells arose from several hundred expanded graft clones. It was surviving recipient T cells and thymic progenitors that gave some patients high TCRbeta diversity at day 60. Most T-cell counts and diversity one year after the transplant came from T cells that were newly produced.

Preparing the TCRbeta library involved the use of unique molecular identifiers. TCRdb passed the PCR reads through MiXCR, listing each CDR3 protein once. The table lists around 270,000 distinct CDR3 sequences, roughly 8.2% of them singletons, with about 9.1% in the top ten. The CDR3 is 15 amino acids. The germline CDR1 and CDR2 sequences are LNHNV and YYDKDF (reference sequence). After removal of 0 bases from V and 5 bases from J, the junction contained 4 bases not matched to a gene. Only a few counts were recorded for this clonotype. The antigen is not known. The gene calls are TRBV15 and TRBJ1-5, with 7 bases lining up with TRBD1. The clonotype was recovered from a female patient aged 2 to 10 who had a stem cell transplant for Fanconi anemia, so the T cells may come from the graft donor. Here the sequenced sample was peripheral blood, taken 360 days after TCRalphabeta/CD19-depleted stem cell transplant. CDR3 DNA: TGTGCCACCAGCAGAGACCCAGGGGGTCATCAGCCCCAGCATTTT. It is translated as CATSRDPGGHQPQHF.